This T cell receptor (beta chain) was recorded in a study of shared clonotypes between healthy human individuals. With regard to this clone: Its antigen remains unidentified. Other DNA sequences of this sample code for an identical CDR3.

Profiled with immunoSEQ multiplex PCR; TCRdb holds only in-frame clones, not every one. The data hold around 2,000,000 clones, with roughly 94% observed a single time. Study conclusions and caveats: Sequencing of the sorted subsets was shown by rarefaction to be incomplete despite large depth.

After removal of 3 bases from V and 0 bases from J, the junction contained 2 bases not matched to a gene. The germline gives CDR1 SGHNT, CDR2 YENEEA. This CDR3 has 15 residues. The sample consisted of naive CD4+ T cells sorted from blood. Subset given: CD45RA+ positively selected. The chain recombines TRBV11-3 with TRBJ2-1, with TRBD2 matching 7 bases. This receptor was taken from a young man in good health. CDR3 loop: CASSLSGGSYNEQFF. In DNA form, the CDR3 reads TGTGCCAGCAGCTTGTCGGGAGGCTCCTACAATGAGCAGTTCTTC.